Following are 23 T cell receptor beta chains from one sample sequenced in a study of T-cell reconstitution after alpha-beta-depleted transplantation in children. A library of TCRbeta sequences, prepared with unique molecular identifiers, was generated. A single record per CDR3 protein comes from TCRdb applying MiXCR to the PCR reads. Of hundreds of thousands of distinct CDR3 sequences listed, approximately 8.4% are singletons. The source material was PBMCs, mostly from graft donor cells, sampled 360 days after TCRalphabeta/CD19-depleted stem cell transplant. These receptors were taken from a male patient aged 2 to 10 who had a stem cell transplant for acute myeloid leukemia, so the T cells may come from the graft donor.

This chain links TRBV11-2 with TRBJ2-4; either TRBD1 or TRBD2 may supply D (7 bases each). CDR3 length equals 16 residues. V gave up 4 bases and J gave up 7 bases, with 20 bases separating them. Germline V gives CDR1 SGHAT, CDR2 FQNNGV. Written as DNA, the CDR3 is TGTGCCAGCAGCTCAGGGGGGGTACAATTGAAGAACATTCAGTACTTC. Encoded protein: CASSSGGVQLKNIQYF.

This chain connects TRBV20-1 to TRBJ2-1; the match to TRBD2 covers 14 bases. V shed 1 base, J shed 5 bases, and the junction held 4 bases outside the gene matches. Germline CDR1 and CDR2: DFQATT and SNEGSKA (reference sequence). The length of the CDR3 is 16 residues. CDR3 DNA: TGCAGTGCTAGAGTAGGACTAGCGGGAGGAAACAATGAGCAGTTCTTC. This gives the protein CSARVGLAGGNNEQFF.

Many counts were recorded for this clonotype. The V and J genes are TRBV5-4 and TRBJ1-2; D ambiguous. The CDR3 covers 13 residues. Germline CDR1 SGHNT, CDR2 YYREEE (reference sequence). V was cut by 4 bases and J by 8 bases, with 15 bases left in between. The CDR3 DNA reads TGTGCCAGCAGCACAGATCCGGATGGAGGCTACACCTTC. Protein product: CASSTDPDGGYTF.

This clonotype was found a few times. Written as DNA, the CDR3 is TGTGCCAGCAGCTCCCGCCGGGGGGAGGGCCGTAGGATAGCAGATACGCAGTATTTT. It specifies CASSSRRGEGRRIADTQYF. J is TRBJ2-3 and V is TRBV7-9; 7 nucleotides line up with TRBD2. This CDR3 contains 19 residues. V dropped 4 bases and J dropped 4; count of bases not matched to a gene: 20. Germline lookup yields CDR1 SEHNR and CDR2 FQNEAQ (reference sequence).

Many counts were recorded for this clonotype. The genes are TRBV6-5 and TRBJ1-5; 7 nucleotides match TRBD1. The V gene's germline CDR1 is MNHEY and CDR2 SVGAGI. This CDR3 comprises 15 residues. The trim removed 5 bases at V and 3 bases at J, leaving 7 bases unmatched. As DNA, the CDR3 is TGTGCCAGCAGTACAGGGACAGCCAACAATCAGCCCCAGCATTTT. Amino acids: CASSTGTANNQPQHF.

This clonotype came up a few times. This sequence joins TRBV20-1 and TRBJ1-5, with 7 nucleotides matching TRBD1. V was clipped by 0 bases and J by 0 bases; unmatched bases: 5. Germline CDR1 is DFQATT and CDR2 is SNEGSKA (reference sequence). The CDR3 runs to 16 residues. In DNA form, the CDR3 reads TGCAGTGCTAGAGACCGGACAGGTCATAGCAATCAGCCCCAGCATTTT. As protein: CSARDRTGHSNQPQHF.

This chain uses TRBV3-1 with TRBJ1-1; no definite D call. Germline CDR1 is LGHDT and CDR2 is YNNKEL (reference sequence). The V gene lost 10 bases and the J gene lost 1 base, with 16 bases spanning the gap. This CDR3 comprises 14 residues. CDR3: CATKPRIGNTEAFF. DNA for the CDR3: TGTGCCACCAAGCCCCGGATTGGGAACACTGAAGCTTTCTTT. Based on the CDR3 plus reference TRBV3-1 and TRBJ1-1, the full variable domain is DTAVSQTPKYLVTQMGNDKSIKCEQNLGHDTMYWYKQDSKKFLKIMFSYNNKELIINETVPNRFSPKSPDKAHLNLHINSLELGDSAVYFCATKPRIGNTEAFFGQGTRLTVV.

This clonotype was counted ten times or more. The rearrangement links TRBV18 to TRBJ1-3; D not resolved. Germline assignment: CDR1 KGHSH and CDR2 LQKENI. Between the trimmed V and J ends, which lost 1 base and 4 bases, there was a span of 8 bases. The CDR3 contains 14 residues. As DNA, the CDR3 is TGTGCCAGCTCACCACAGGGAGACGGAAACACCATATATTTT. It yields the protein CASSPQGDGNTIYF.

This clonotype was observed many times. This rearrangement joins TRBV6-5 to TRBJ2-2; 8 nucleotides align to TRBD2. Germline V gene lookup returns CDR1 MNHEY and CDR2 SVGAGI. V lost 0 bases, J lost 7 bases, and 10 bases stayed unmatched. The CDR3 extends over 17 amino acids. Here the CDR3 DNA reads TGTGCCAGCAGTTACTCGATCGGGGGGGCGCAAGGCGGGGAGCTGTTTTTT. It specifies CASSYSIGGAQGGELFF.

This chain connects TRBV4-1 to TRBJ1-6, with TRBD1 as a possible D gene (5 bases). The germline gives CDR1 MGHRA, CDR2 YSYEKL. Trimming cost V 0 bases and J 10 bases, with 10 bases left between them. The CDR3 runs to 14 residues. The chain's CDR3 is CASSQDGTGSPLHF. The CDR3 DNA reads TGCGCCAGCAGCCAAGATGGGACTGGATCACCCCTCCACTTT.

The chain uses TRBV9 and TRBJ2-3; no firm D call. Per germline, CDR1 SGDLS and CDR2 YYNGEE. The CDR3 has 13 amino acids. Trimming cost V 0 bases and J 4 bases, with 6 bases left between them. CDR3 region: CASSVGQSDTQYF. DNA of the CDR3: TGTGCCAGCAGCGTAGGGCAGTCAGATACGCAGTATTTT.

This clonotype was picked up a small number of times. This chain connects TRBV29-1 to TRBJ1-2, with no clear D. The CDR3 loop spans 15 amino acids. Deletions cut 7 bases from V and 5 bases from J, with 23 bases between. The germline gives CDR1 SQVTM, CDR2 ANQGSEA. CDR3 protein: CSATYPANQRYGYTF. CDR3 in DNA: TGCAGCGCTACCTATCCCGCGAACCAGAGATATGGCTACACCTTC. The whole variable domain, filled in from reference TRBV29-1 and TRBJ1-2, reads SAVISQKPSRDICQRGTSLTIQCQVDSQVTMMFWYRQQPGQSLTLIATANQGSEATYESGFVIDKFPISRPNLTFSTLTVSNMSPEDSSIYLCSATYPANQRYGYTFGSGTRLTVV.

This clonotype has only a few counts. This sequence joins TRBV4-1 and TRBJ2-5, with 12 bases aligning to TRBD1. This CDR3 is 19 amino acids long. CDR1 and CDR2 (germline): MGHRA, YSYEKL. V trimming: 0 bases; J trimming: 5 bases; junction bases outside the gene matches: 13. The CDR3 loop reads CASSQDLSWGTGGGETQYF. CDR3 DNA: TGCGCCAGCAGCCAAGATCTTAGTTGGGGGACAGGGGGCGGGGAGACCCAGTACTTC.

The V call is TRBV7-3, the J call TRBJ2-3; D is undetermined. The CDR3 spans 12 residues. V was shortened by 5 bases and J by 0 bases, with 3 bases between the two germline ends. CDR1 is SGHTA and CDR2 is FQGTGA in the germline V gene. This chain's CDR3 is CASSKSTDTQYF. CDR3 in DNA: TGTGCCAGCAGCAAAAGCACAGATACGCAGTATTTT.

The J gene is TRBJ1-2, the V gene TRBV7-2, with 7 positions matching TRBD1. The V gene end was trimmed by 3 bases and the J gene end by 3 bases; junction bases not matched to a gene: 7. There are 15 residues in the CDR3. Per germline, CDR1 SGHTA and CDR2 FQGNSA. This CDR3 is CASSLTGRVDYGYTF. In DNA, the CDR3 is TGTGCCAGCAGCTTGACAGGGCGGGTCGACTATGGCTACACCTTC.

This sequence joins TRBV5-6 and TRBJ2-5, with TRBD1 matching 9 bases. The CDR3 loop spans 13 amino acids. J was trimmed by 5 bases and V by 3 bases; bases with no gene match: 2. Per the germline V gene, CDR1 is SGHDT and CDR2 is YYEEEE. CDR3 residues: CASSWDRDETQYF. For the CDR3, the DNA is TGTGCCAGCAGCTGGGACAGGGATGAGACCCAGTACTTC.

This clonotype came up a few times. V usage is TRBV15 and J usage is TRBJ2-7; TRBD2 is a possible D gene (6 bases). This CDR3 region has 16 residues. Germline V gene lookup returns CDR1 LNHNV and CDR2 YYDKDF (reference sequence). Trimming removed 1 base from V and 7 bases from J, with 20 bases in between. CDR3 residues: CATSRAGRARGWEQYF. DNA of the CDR3: TGTGCCACCAGCAGAGCTGGCCGGGCCCGGGGGTGGGAGCAGTACTTC.

The rearrangement joins TRBV7-3 to TRBJ2-1; 7 bases match TRBD1. Looked up from germline, CDR1 is SGHTA and CDR2 is FQGTGA. CDR3 size: 13 residues. Trimming took 5 bases from V and 5 from J; bases not matched to a gene: 3. The chain's CDR3 is CASSPGQNNEQFF. The CDR3 region has the DNA TGTGCCAGCAGCCCGGGACAGAACAATGAGCAGTTCTTC.

There are a few counts of this clonotype. The chain couples TRBV12-3 or TRBV12-4 to TRBJ2-5; 7 positions match TRBD2. With V trimmed by 7 bases and J by 2 bases, 7 bases remained unmatched. The CDR3 is made up of 14 amino acids. The CDR3 protein is CASNEGEGQETQYF. CDR3 nucleotides: TGTGCCAGCAACGAAGGGGAGGGTCAAGAGACCCAGTACTTC.

This chain links TRBV20-1 with TRBJ2-7; D might be TRBD2 (5 bases). Trimming removed 5 bases at V and 5 bases at J, with 16 bases between. Germline-derived CDR1 and CDR2 are DFQATT and SNEGSKA (reference sequence). CDR3 length: 13 residues. CDR3: CSASRALYHEQYF. DNA of the CDR3: TGCAGTGCTTCGCGGGCCTTATACCACGAGCAGTACTTC.

This clonotype was detected a few times. The V gene is TRBV6-5, the J gene TRBJ2-1; maybe TRBD2 (5 bases). V was pared by 5 bases and J by 1 base, with 18 bases between. Germline-derived CDR1 and CDR2 are MNHEY and SVGAGI. The length of the CDR3 is 17 residues. The CDR3 sequence is CASSLSTLARSYNEQFF. CDR3 bases: TGTGCCAGCAGTCTATCTACTCTAGCCCGGTCCTACAATGAGCAGTTCTTC.

In this sample, this clonotype turned up many times. The CDR3 here is CSVGTGNSYEQYF. The CDR3 coding sequence is TGCAGCGTTGGAACAGGGAACTCCTACGAGCAGTACTTC. The V gene is TRBV29-1, the J gene TRBJ2-7, with a weak D call TRBD1 (6 bases). From germline, CDR1 is SQVTM and CDR2 ANQGSEA. V lost 4 bases to trimming and J lost 0 bases, with 10 bases between them. The CDR3 spans 13 residues.

This clonotype was detected many times. The chain combines TRBV20-1 with TRBJ2-5, with a tentative D call TRBD1 (6 bases). The V end lost 6 bases, the J end lost 4 bases, and 12 bases lay between the germline ends. Germline V CDR1 and CDR2: DFQATT, SNEGSKA (reference sequence). CDR3 size: 12 residues. This CDR3 reads CSAGTFLETQYF. The CDR3 DNA is TGCAGTGCCGGGACATTCTTAGAGACCCAGTACTTC.